The 31 T cell receptor beta chains in this list originate from one sample, sequenced in a study of identical twins. One entry per CDR3 protein, called by TCRdb with MiXCR from the 5' RACE reads. The table lists about 520,000 distinct CDR3 sequences, roughly a fifth of them singletons. This sample also appeared in a second study, on T cells expressing NK-cell markers.

The specimen was CD4+ T cells sorted from blood. These receptors all stem from a woman aged 18-29 years in good health.

The V and J genes are TRBV6-5 and TRBJ1-5; TRBD1 might be the D (5 bases). Germline values: CDR1 MNHEY, CDR2 SVGAGI. CDR3 length: 14 amino acids. V was cut by 1 base and J by 4 bases, with 8 bases left in between. Here the CDR3 DNA reads TGTGCCAGCAGTTACTTCAAGGGGAATCAGCCCCAGCATTTT. Its translation is CASSYFKGNQPQHF.

This clonotype came up a few times. The chain couples TRBV4-1 to TRBJ2-1, with D possibly matching TRBD1 (5 bases). The V end was cut by 0 bases, the J end by 1 base, with 7 bases between. The CDR3 is 15 residues long. Germline V gene lookup returns CDR1 MGHRA and CDR2 YSYEKL. The CDR3 DNA reads TGCGCCAGCAGCCAAGAAGGACATTCCTACAATGAGCAGTTCTTC. Amino acid sequence: CASSQEGHSYNEQFF.

This chain uses TRBV7-9 with TRBJ1-2, with D possibly TRBD1 on 5 matching bases. The germline V gene encodes CDR1 SEHNR and CDR2 FQNEAQ (reference sequence). The ends were cut back, 6 bases at V and 4 bases at J, with 12 bases in the middle. CDR3 length equals 13 residues. The CDR3 sequence is CASSRVGTYGYTF. CDR3 DNA sequence: TGTGCCAGCAGTCGGGTTGGGACCTATGGCTACACCTTC. Complete variable domain (other parts from reference TRBV7-9 and TRBJ1-2): DTGVSQNPRHKITKRGQNVTFRCDPISEHNRLYWYRQTLGQGPEFLTYFQNEAQLEKSRLLSDRFSAERPKGSFSTLEIQRTEQGDSAMYLCASSRVGTYGYTFGSGTRLTVV.

This clonotype was seen a few times. The chain's CDR3 is CAIKTGRDDNSPLHF. In nucleotides, the CDR3 is TGTGCCATCAAAACAGGGAGGGATGATAATTCACCCCTCCACTTT. The rearrangement uses TRBV10-3 and TRBJ1-6, with D possibly being TRBD1 (6 bases). V dropped 7 bases and J dropped 5 bases, with 15 bases sitting between them. Germline V CDR1 and CDR2: ENHRY, SYGVKD. The CDR3 loop spans 15 amino acids.

The V and J genes are TRBV29-1 and TRBJ2-1; D gene uncertain. CDR3 length: 12 amino acids. Germline values: CDR1 SQVTM, CDR2 ANQGSEA. Trimming cost V 3 bases and J 7 bases, with 10 bases left between them. CDR3: CSVDYEPNEQFF. The DNA of the CDR3 is TGCAGCGTTGACTACGAGCCAAATGAGCAGTTCTTC.

This clonotype appeared a few times. The chain combines TRBV5-1 with TRBJ2-3; either TRBD1 or TRBD2 may supply D (6 bases each). Germline V gene lookup returns CDR1 SGHRS and CDR2 YFSETQ. The V end was cut by 4 bases, the J end by 8 bases, with 14 bases between. The length of the CDR3 is 13 residues. The CDR3 DNA sequence: TGCGCCAGCAGCGGTGTACAGGGAGGTACGCAGTATTTT. Translation: CASSGVQGGTQYF.

There are a few counts of this clonotype. This chain links TRBV12-5 with TRBJ2-1; no clear D. The CDR3 covers 15 residues. With 2 bases removed from V and 0 bases from J, the gap between germline ends came to 8 bases. Germline V gives CDR1 LGHNT, CDR2 FRNRAP. The CDR3 bases are TGTGCTAGTGGTTTGACGCCGGGCTCCTACAATGAGCAGTTCTTC. It yields the protein CASGLTPGSYNEQFF.

This clonotype was observed many times. The chain carries TRBV20-1 and TRBJ1-1; possibly TRBD1 for D (6 bases). This CDR3 has 13 residues. CDR1 DFQATT and CDR2 SNEGSKA come from the germline V gene (reference sequence). V was shortened by 3 bases and J by 5 bases, with 13 bases between the two germline ends. The CDR3 sequence: CSASGQLGTEAFF. CDR3 nucleotides: TGCAGTGCTAGCGGACAGTTGGGGACTGAAGCTTTCTTT.

CDR3 loop: CASSRSGGSYNEQFF. CDR3 sequence (DNA): TGTGCCAGCAGTCGTAGCGGGGGTTCCTACAATGAGCAGTTCTTC. The chain uses TRBV6-1 and TRBJ2-1, with 9 bases that match TRBD2. Losses at the gene ends were 5 bases for V and 1 base for J; bases not matched to a gene: 3. This CDR3 has 15 residues. Germline lookup yields CDR1 MNHNS and CDR2 SASEGT.

The chain uses TRBV15 and TRBJ1-1, with D possibly matching TRBD1 (6 bases). Looked up from germline, CDR1 is LNHNV and CDR2 is YYDKDF (reference sequence). V lost 3 bases and J lost 5, with 10 bases in between. There are 13 residues in the CDR3. The CDR3: CATSSTGITEAFF. The CDR3 DNA is TGTGCCACCAGCAGCACAGGGATTACTGAAGCTTTCTTT. The whole variable domain, filled in from reference TRBV15 and TRBJ1-1, reads DAMVIQNPRYQVTQFGKPVTLSCSQTLNHNVMYWYQQKSSQAPKLLFHYYDKDFNNEADTPDNFQSRRPNTSFCFLDIRSPGLGDTAMYLCATSSTGITEAFFGQGTRLTVV.

The chain is built from TRBV5-1 and TRBJ2-7; D call uncertain. Between the trimmed V and J ends, which lost 4 bases and 5 bases, there was a span of 22 bases. CDR3 length: 16 amino acids. CDR1 SGHRS and CDR2 YFSETQ come from the germline V gene. The CDR3 is CASSPTMGPTTNEQYF. The CDR3 region has the DNA TGCGCCAGCAGCCCTACGATGGGCCCGACCACCAACGAGCAGTACTTC.

The rearrangement uses TRBV29-1 and TRBJ1-5, with TRBD1 matching 8 bases. The CDR3 is 18 residues long. The germline V gene encodes CDR1 SQVTM and CDR2 ANQGSEA. The J segment lost 1 base and the V segment lost 2 bases, leaving 13 bases of the junction unmatched. The CDR3 spells CSVEPNRGVWNSNQPQHF. The CDR3 DNA reads TGCAGCGTTGAACCTAACAGGGGGGTTTGGAACAGCAATCAGCCCCAGCATTTT.

The gene calls are TRBV10-2 and TRBJ2-4; D may match TRBD1 or TRBD2 (5 bases each). Germline V gene data show CDR1 as WSHSY and CDR2 as SAAADI. V lost 7 bases, J lost 5 bases, and 12 bases lay in between. The CDR3 spans 13 residues. Here the CDR3 reads CASIGAPENIQYF. For the CDR3, the DNA is TGCGCCAGCATCGGGGCCCCGGAAAACATTCAGTACTTC.

This clonotype was found a few times. The CDR3 reads CSARDTRGQETQYF. The CDR3 DNA sequence: TGCAGTGCTAGAGATACTCGGGGCCAAGAGACCCAGTACTTC. This chain joins TRBV20-1 and TRBJ2-5, with D perhaps TRBD2 (5 bases). The germline CDR1 and CDR2 sequences are DFQATT and SNEGSKA (reference sequence). V lost 0 bases, J lost 1 base, and 9 bases lay in between. The CDR3 extends over 14 amino acids.

This clonotype has just a few counts. J is TRBJ1-1 and V is TRBV6-2 or TRBV6-3; D unclear. Germline CDR1 reads MNHEY; CDR2 reads SVGEGT. The ends were cut back, 7 bases at V and 0 bases at J, with 15 bases in the middle. This CDR3 has 15 residues. CDR3 DNA sequence: TGTGCCAGCAATCTGAACCGGGCCTTGAACACTGAAGCTTTCTTT. Its translation is CASNLNRALNTEAFF.

In its sample, this clonotype was seen a few times. The J gene is TRBJ2-1, the V gene TRBV7-2, with 15 bases matching TRBD2. Trimming at V came to 5 bases and at J to 9 bases, leaving 5 bases not matched to a gene. CDR1 and CDR2 from the germline V gene are SGHTA and FQGNSA. The CDR3 spans 15 residues. DNA of the CDR3: TGTGCCAGCAGCCCGGGACTAGCGGGAGGCGGTGAGCAGTTCTTC. Protein product: CASSPGLAGGGEQFF.

This clonotype was counted a single time. One end of the junction does not line up with germline, which may come from a read error. J is TRBJ1-1 and V is TRBV29-1; D unresolved. CDR1 SQVTM and CDR2 ANQGSEA come from the germline V gene. There are 12 residues in the CDR3. CDR3 nucleotide sequence: TGCAGCGCTGCCGTTTGGAACGCTGAAGCTTTCTTT. This codes for CSAAVWNAEAFF.

About this clonotype: Given a much more abundant clone one base away, this may be a read error. The V and J genes are TRBV7-9 and TRBJ2-5; D not resolved. Germline V gives CDR1 SEHNR, CDR2 FQNEAQ (reference sequence). The V and J ends lost 6 bases and 5 bases respectively, with 4 bases between them. The length of the CDR3 is 10 residues. The CDR3 DNA is TGTGCCAGCAGTGACGAGACCCAGTACTTC. It encodes CASSDETQYF.

The J gene is TRBJ2-5, the V gene TRBV7-9; D tentatively reads TRBD1 or TRBD2 (5 bases each). The CDR3 is 13 residues long. The V end was cut by 7 bases, the J end by 4 bases, with 13 bases between. Germline-derived CDR1 and CDR2 are SEHNR and FQNEAQ (reference sequence). Here the CDR3 DNA reads TGTGCCAGCACTCAGAGGGGCGCAGAGACCCAGTACTTC. Amino acid sequence: CASTQRGAETQYF.

The CDR3 DNA follows: TGTGCCAGCGGCGGACTGGACCCCTACGAGCAGTACTTC. It specifies CASGGLDPYEQYF. The chain recombines TRBV6-1 with TRBJ2-7; D is possibly TRBD2 (5 bases). CDR1 and CDR2 from the germline V gene are MNHNS and SASEGT. The CDR3 length is 13 residues. Between the trimmed V and J ends, which lost 8 bases and 2 bases, there was a span of 13 bases.

V and J are TRBV5-1 and TRBJ2-1, with TRBD2 matching over 9 bases. Germline assignment: CDR1 SGHRS and CDR2 YFSETQ. This CDR3 has 15 amino acids. Germline trimming cut 0 bases from V and 9 bases from J; bases unmatched to any gene: 7. The CDR3 DNA sequence: TGCGCCAGCAGCTTGGAACTAGCGGGCTCAAGTGAGCAGTTCTTC. Translated: CASSLELAGSSEQFF.

Details on this clonotype: This may be a read error, as it is one base from a much larger clone. The J gene is TRBJ2-7, the V gene TRBV10-3, with D tentatively TRBD1 (5 bases). Germline CDR1 ENHRY, CDR2 SYGVKD. The V end lost 0 bases, the J end lost 2 bases, and 23 bases lay between the germline ends. The CDR3 extends over 19 amino acids. CDR3 amino acids: CAISESGKWGQPDTYEQYF. CDR3 in DNA: TGTGCCATCAGTGAGTCAGGAAAGTGGGGCCAACCTGACACCTACGAGCAGTACTTC.

The chain has TRBV6-5 and TRBJ2-7; D remains ambiguous. The V end lost 2 bases, the J end lost 2 bases, and 13 bases lay between the germline ends. CDR1 MNHEY and CDR2 SVGAGI come from the germline V gene. This CDR3 is 15 amino acids long. CDR3 sequence (DNA): TGTGCCAGCAGTTACAGAGACTCCGGGCCCTACGAGCAGTACTTC. This sequence encodes CASSYRDSGPYEQYF.

The table lists this clonotype with many counts. In nucleotides, the CDR3 is TGTGCCAGCAGTCACCAACGGGTGAACACTGAAGCTTTCTTT. It is translated as CASSHQRVNTEAFF. V usage is TRBV12-3 or TRBV12-4 and J usage is TRBJ1-1; no reliable D call. The CDR3 consists of 14 residues. The germline V and J ends were trimmed by 5 bases and 0 bases, with 10 bases remaining between them.

This clonotype was detected ten times or more. The chain recombines TRBV20-1 with TRBJ2-6, with D possibly matching TRBD1 (5 bases). V lost 2 bases, J lost 0 bases, and 8 bases lay in between. This CDR3 comprises 15 residues. The V gene's germline CDR1 is DFQATT and CDR2 SNEGSKA (reference sequence). The CDR3 sequence is CSARPGHSGANVLTF. The CDR3 DNA sequence: TGCAGTGCTAGACCCGGACACTCTGGGGCCAACGTCCTGACTTTC.

There are a few counts of this clonotype. V usage is TRBV12-5 and J usage is TRBJ2-1, with unresolved D. Germline V lookup: CDR1 LGHNT, CDR2 FRNRAP. The CDR3 covers 11 residues. V lost 5 bases and J 5 bases, leaving 4 bases between the germline ends. The CDR3 DNA is TGTGCTAGTGGTGGAAACAATGAGCAGTTCTTC. This encodes CASGGNNEQFF.

The CDR3 DNA follows: TGTGCCAGCAGCCAACCAGCATCAGATACGCAGTATTTT. Translated, it gives CASSQPASDTQYF. The chain couples TRBV14 to TRBJ2-3; D unclear. The CDR3 length is 13 residues. Trimming removed 2 bases from V and 4 bases from J, with 7 bases in between. Germline CDR1 is SGHDN and CDR2 is FVKESK.

The rearrangement links TRBV12-3 or TRBV12-4 to TRBJ2-5; D unresolved. V was cut by 7 bases and J by 0 bases, with 9 bases left in between. The CDR3 covers 13 residues. CDR3 nucleotides: TGTGCCAGCACCCGTCGGAACCAAGAGACCCAGTACTTC. It specifies CASTRRNQETQYF.

V usage is TRBV18 and J usage is TRBJ2-5; D is possibly TRBD2 (6 bases). The CDR3 contains 13 residues. CDR1 is KGHSH, CDR2 LQKENI, per germline. V gave up 3 bases and J gave up 5 bases, with 10 bases separating them. The CDR3 spells CASSPMAGETQYF. The CDR3, as DNA: TGTGCCAGCTCACCGATGGCGGGGGAGACCCAGTACTTC.

With respect to this clonotype: This sequence may be a read error, since a much larger clone differs from it by one base. J is TRBJ2-7 and V is TRBV11-2, with 9 bases identical to TRBD1. The CDR3 consists of 14 residues. The V gene's germline CDR1 is SGHAT and CDR2 FQNNGV. The CDR3 nucleotides read TGTGCCAGCAGCTTAACGGGACAGGGCTACGACCAGTACTTC. The encoded protein is CASSLTGQGYDQYF. Full variable domain (missing parts from reference TRBV11-2 and TRBJ2-7): EAGVAQSPRYKIIEKRQSVAFWCNPISGHATLYWYQQILGQGPKLLIQFQNNGVVDDSQLPKDRFSAERLKGVDSTLKIQPAKLEDSAVYLCASSLTGQGYDQYFGPGTRLTVT.

The chain employs TRBV30 and TRBJ1-5; D not resolved. The CDR3 extends over 13 amino acids. CDR1 is GTSNPN and CDR2 is SVGIG in the germline V gene (reference sequence). The germline V and J ends were trimmed by 5 bases and 3 bases, with 11 bases remaining between them. CDR3 sequence: CAWSFDDNQPQHF. DNA for the CDR3: TGTGCCTGGTCATTTGACGACAATCAGCCCCAGCATTTT.